The entry below gives a single T cell receptor (beta chain) sequence along with its context. Its specificity is not known. The CDR3 loop spans 15 amino acids. Trimming at V came to 2 bases and at J to 5 bases, leaving 7 bases not matched to a gene. Germline V gene data show CDR1 as MDHEN and CDR2 as SYDVKM. The sample comes from a study of cytomegalovirus exposure and HLA in healthy donors. The study ran its PCR with 60 Vbeta and 13 Jbeta primers. TCRdb keeps only in-frame clones here, not all; method: immunoSEQ multiplex PCR. The sample includes about 130,000 clones, about 8.5% seen only once; the top ten take around 5.5%. Points from the study as a whole: An analysis was carried out later, and it reportedly showed fewer N-insertions in an Asian-associated ancestry cluster than the approximately 700-donor mean. Later examination showed HLA-associated TCR beta chains had greater clonal expansion than equally common others.

The sequenced material came from PBMCs. This TCR derives from a man aged 35 to 55 in good health and CMV-seronegative. The chain links TRBV28 to TRBJ1-2; 8 positions match TRBD1. The CDR3, as DNA: TGTGCCAGCAGTTTACATCCGGACAGGGTATATGGCTACACCTTC. Translation gives CASSLHPDRVYGYTF.